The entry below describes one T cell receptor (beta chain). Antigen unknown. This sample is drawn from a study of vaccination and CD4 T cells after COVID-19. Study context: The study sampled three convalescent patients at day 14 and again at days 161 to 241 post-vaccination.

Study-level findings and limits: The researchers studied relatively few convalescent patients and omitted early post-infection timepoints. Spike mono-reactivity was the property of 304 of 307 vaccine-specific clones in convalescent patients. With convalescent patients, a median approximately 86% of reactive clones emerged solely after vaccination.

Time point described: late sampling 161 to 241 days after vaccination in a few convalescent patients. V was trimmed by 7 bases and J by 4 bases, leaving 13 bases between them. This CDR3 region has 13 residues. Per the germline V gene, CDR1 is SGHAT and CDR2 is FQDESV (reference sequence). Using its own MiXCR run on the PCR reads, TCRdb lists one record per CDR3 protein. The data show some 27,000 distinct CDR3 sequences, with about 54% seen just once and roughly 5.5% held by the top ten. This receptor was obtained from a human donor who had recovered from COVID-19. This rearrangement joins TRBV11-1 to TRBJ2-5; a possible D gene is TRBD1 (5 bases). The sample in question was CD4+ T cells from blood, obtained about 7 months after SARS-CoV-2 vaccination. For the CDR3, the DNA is TGTGCCAGCACCCCCAGGGTAGGAGAGACCCAGTACTTC. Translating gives CASTPRVGETQYF. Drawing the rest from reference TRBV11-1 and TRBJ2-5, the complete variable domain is EAEVAQSPRYKITEKSQAVAFWCDPISGHATLYWYRQILGQGPELLVQFQDESVVDDSQLPKDRFSAERLKGVDSTLKIQPAELGDSAMYLCASTPRVGETQYFGPGTRLLVL.